This TCR beta chain was identified during a study of response to subunit inactivated influenza vaccine. With respect to this clonotype: No antigen is known for it.

Overall study results and limits: Authors suggested each seasonal influenza vaccination recruits few new T cells.

TCRdb recomputed calls from the RT-PCR reads with MiXCR, one row per CDR3 protein. Of roughly 160,000 distinct CDR3 sequences in the sample, roughly 10% were seen once. This TCR was recovered from a man aged 50-75 years who received an inactivated influenza vaccine. The material was CD8+ T cells sorted from PBMCs, obtained less than 25 months after vaccination.

CDR3 sequence reads: CASTGTGDTRPYQETQYF. The CDR3 DNA follows: TGTGCCAGCACAGGAACAGGAGACACCCGGCCGTACCAAGAGACCCAGTACTTC. V and J are TRBV6-1 and TRBJ2-5, with D possibly being TRBD1 (5 bases). This CDR3 spans 18 amino acids. Germline CDR1 is MNHNS and CDR2 is SASEGT. V was clipped by 7 bases and J by 0 bases, with 24 bases between them.